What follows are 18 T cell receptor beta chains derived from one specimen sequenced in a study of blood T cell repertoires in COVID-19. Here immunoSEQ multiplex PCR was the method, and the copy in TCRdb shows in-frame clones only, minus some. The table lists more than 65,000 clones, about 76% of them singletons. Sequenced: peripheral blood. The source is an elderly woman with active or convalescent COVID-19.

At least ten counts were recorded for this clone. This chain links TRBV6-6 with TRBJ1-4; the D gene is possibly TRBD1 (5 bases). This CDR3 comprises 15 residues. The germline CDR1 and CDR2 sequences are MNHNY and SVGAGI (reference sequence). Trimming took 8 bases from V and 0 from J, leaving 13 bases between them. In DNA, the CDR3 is TGTGCCAGCCGGAGACAGATTTCAACTAATGAAAAACTGTTTTTT. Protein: CASRRQISTNEKLFF.

The CDR3 DNA follows: TGTGCCAGCAGCCAAGTCGGGGGTCGCGACACCGGGGAGCTGTTTTTT. Its translation: CASSQVGGRDTGELFF. The chain has TRBV3-1 (or the pseudogene TRBV3-2) and TRBJ2-2; D possibly corresponds to TRBD2 (6 bases). Germline CDR1 is LGHDT and CDR2 is YNNKEL (reference sequence). Trimming stripped 1 base from V and 3 bases from J, with 12 bases between. The CDR3 loop spans 16 amino acids.

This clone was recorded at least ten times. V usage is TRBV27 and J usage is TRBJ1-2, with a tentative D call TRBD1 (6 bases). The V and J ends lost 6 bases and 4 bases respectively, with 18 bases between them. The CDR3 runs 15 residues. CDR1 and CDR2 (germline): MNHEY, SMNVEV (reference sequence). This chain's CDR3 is CASRLRTDPLYGYTF. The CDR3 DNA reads TGTGCCAGCAGGCTGAGGACAGACCCGCTCTATGGCTACACCTTC.

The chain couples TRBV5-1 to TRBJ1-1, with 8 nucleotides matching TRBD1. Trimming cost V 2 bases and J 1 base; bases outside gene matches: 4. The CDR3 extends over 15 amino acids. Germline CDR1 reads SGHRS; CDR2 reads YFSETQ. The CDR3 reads CASSFAGTGNTEAFF. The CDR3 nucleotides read TGCGCCAGCAGCTTCGCTGGGACAGGGAACACTGAAGCTTTCTTT.

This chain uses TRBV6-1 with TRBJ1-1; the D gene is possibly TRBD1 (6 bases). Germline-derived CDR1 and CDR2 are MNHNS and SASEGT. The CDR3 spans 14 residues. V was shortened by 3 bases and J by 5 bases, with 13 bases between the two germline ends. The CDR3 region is CASSDFAGVTEAFF. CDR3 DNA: TGTGCCAGCAGTGATTTTGCAGGGGTTACTGAAGCTTTCTTT.

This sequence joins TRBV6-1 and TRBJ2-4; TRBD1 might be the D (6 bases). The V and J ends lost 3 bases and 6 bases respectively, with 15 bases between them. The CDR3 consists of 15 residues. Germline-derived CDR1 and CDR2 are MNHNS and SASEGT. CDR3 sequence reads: CASSEKPGQRNIQYF. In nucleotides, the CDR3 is TGTGCCAGCAGTGAGAAGCCCGGACAGAGAAACATTCAGTACTTC.

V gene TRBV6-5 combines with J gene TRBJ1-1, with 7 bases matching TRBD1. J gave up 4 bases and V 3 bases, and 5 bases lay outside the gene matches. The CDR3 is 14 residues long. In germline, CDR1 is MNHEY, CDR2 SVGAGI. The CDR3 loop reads CASSYRQGGTEAFF. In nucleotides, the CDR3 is TGTGCCAGCAGTTATCGACAGGGTGGCACTGAAGCTTTCTTT.

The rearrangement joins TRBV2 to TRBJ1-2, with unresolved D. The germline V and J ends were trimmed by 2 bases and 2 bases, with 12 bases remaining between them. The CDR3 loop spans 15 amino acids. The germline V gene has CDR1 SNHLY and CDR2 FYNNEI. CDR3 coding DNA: TGTGCCAGCAGTGAACCAACGGCTAGAAACTATGGCTACACCTTC. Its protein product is CASSEPTARNYGYTF.

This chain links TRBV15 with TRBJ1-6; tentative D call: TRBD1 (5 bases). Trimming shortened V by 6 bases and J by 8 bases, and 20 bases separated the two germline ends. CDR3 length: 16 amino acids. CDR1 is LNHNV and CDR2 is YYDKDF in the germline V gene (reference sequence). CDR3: CATSTPGGKRDSPLHF. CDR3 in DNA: TGTGCCACCAGTACTCCGGGGGGGAAAAGGGATTCACCCCTCCACTTT.

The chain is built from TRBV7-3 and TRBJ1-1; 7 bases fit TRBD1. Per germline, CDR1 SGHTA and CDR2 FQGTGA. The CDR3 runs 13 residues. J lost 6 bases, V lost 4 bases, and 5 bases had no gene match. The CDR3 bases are TGTGCCAGCAGCTCAGACAGGGCGGCTGAAGCTTTCTTT. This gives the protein CASSSDRAAEAFF.

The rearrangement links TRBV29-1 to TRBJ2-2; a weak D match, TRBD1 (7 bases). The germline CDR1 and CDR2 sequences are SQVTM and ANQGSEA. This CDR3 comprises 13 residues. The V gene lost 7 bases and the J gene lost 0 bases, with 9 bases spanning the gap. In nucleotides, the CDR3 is TGCAGCGGCGGGACAGCGAACACCGGGGAGCTGTTTTTT. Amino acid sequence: CSGGTANTGELFF.

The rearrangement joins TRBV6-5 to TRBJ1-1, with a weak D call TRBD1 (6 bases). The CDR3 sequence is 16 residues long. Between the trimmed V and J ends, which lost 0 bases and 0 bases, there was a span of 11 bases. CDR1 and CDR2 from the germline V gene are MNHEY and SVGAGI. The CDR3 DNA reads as TGTGCCAGCAGTTACTCGAGGCACAGGGTGAACACTGAAGCTTTCTTT. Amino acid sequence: CASSYSRHRVNTEAFF.

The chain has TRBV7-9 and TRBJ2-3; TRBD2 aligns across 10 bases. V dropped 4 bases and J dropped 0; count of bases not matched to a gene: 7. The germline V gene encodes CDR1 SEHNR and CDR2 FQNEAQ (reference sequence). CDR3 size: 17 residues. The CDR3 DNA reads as TGTGCCAGCAGCTCCGGCAGCGGGGGGGTTAGCACAGATACGCAGTATTTT. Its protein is CASSSGSGGVSTDTQYF.

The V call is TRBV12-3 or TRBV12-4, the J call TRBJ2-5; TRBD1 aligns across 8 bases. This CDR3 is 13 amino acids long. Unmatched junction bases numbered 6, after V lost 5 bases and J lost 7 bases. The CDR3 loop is CASSLGTGGTQYF. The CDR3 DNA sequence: TGTGCCAGCAGTCTGGGGACAGGTGGGACCCAGTACTTC.

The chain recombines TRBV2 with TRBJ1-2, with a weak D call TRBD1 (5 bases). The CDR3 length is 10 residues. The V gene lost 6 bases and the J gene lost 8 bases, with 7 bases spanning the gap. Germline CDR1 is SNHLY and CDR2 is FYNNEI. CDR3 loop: CASRGVGYTF. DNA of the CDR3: TGTGCCAGCAGAGGGGTCGGCTACACCTTC.

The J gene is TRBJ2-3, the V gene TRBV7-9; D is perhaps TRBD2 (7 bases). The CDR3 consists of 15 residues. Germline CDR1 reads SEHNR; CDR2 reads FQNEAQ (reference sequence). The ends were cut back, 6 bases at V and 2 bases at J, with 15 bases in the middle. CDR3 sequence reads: CASSRGGGTTDTQYF. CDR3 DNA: TGTGCCAGCAGTCGAGGCGGGGGCACCACAGATACGCAGTATTTT.

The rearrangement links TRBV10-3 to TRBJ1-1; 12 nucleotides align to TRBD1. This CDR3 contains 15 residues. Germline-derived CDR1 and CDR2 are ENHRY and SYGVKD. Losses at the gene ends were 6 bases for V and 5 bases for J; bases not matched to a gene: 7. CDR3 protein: CAIRGTGGWGTEAFF. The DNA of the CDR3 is TGTGCCATCAGAGGGACAGGGGGCTGGGGGACTGAAGCTTTCTTT.

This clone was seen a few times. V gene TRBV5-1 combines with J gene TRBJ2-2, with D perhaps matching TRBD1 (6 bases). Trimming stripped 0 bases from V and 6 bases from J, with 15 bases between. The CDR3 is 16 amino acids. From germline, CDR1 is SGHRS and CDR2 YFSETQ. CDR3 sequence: CASSLEPGANSGELFF. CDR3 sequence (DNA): TGCGCCAGCAGCTTGGAACCAGGGGCTAATTCCGGGGAGCTGTTTTTT.